The T cell receptor beta chain described here comes from a study of regulatory T cells in long-lasting Graves disease. This clonotype has a count of ten or more. Its antigen is as yet unknown. Time point in this sample: newly diagnosed GD, antithyroid drugs for less than 3 months. The TCR library used RNA extracted from PBMCs. Arm-PCR of CDR3 regions and iRepertoire HTBI primers were the basis on which TCR beta libraries were built. TCRdb reprocessed the multiplex PCR reads with MiXCR, giving one entry per CDR3 protein. The sample yields over 500,000 distinct CDR3 sequences, roughly 15% seen once. Study-level findings and limits: Peripheral blood alone, not thyroid tissue, underwent study. Persistent Graves' patients possessed reduced TCR diversity relative to recently diagnosed ones.

In germline, CDR1 is MNHEY, CDR2 SVGEGT. This CDR3 contains 17 residues. V was cut by 5 bases and J by 1 base, with 20 bases left in between. The sample also formed part of further work on T cells in Graves' hyperthyroidism and ophthalmopathy.

The sequenced sample was peripheral blood mononuclear cells (PBMCs), obtained at new diagnosis, from a patient treated with antithyroid drugs. The genes are TRBV6-2 or TRBV6-3 and TRBJ2-5; TRBD2 is a possible D gene (5 bases). This sequence was found in a woman in her twenties or thirties with Graves disease. CDR3 sequence (DNA): TGTGCCAGCAGTGGCCCTGACGGAGGCACGGCCCAAGAGACCCAGTACTTC. It specifies CASSGPDGGTAQETQYF.